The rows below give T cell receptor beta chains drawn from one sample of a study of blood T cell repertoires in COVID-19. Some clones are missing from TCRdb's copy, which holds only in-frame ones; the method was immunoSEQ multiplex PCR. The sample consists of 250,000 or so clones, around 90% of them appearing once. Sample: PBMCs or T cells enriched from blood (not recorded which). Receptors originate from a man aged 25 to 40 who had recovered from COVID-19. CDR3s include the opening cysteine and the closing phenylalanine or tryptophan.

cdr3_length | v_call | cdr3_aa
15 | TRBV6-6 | CASSYDSATNEKLFF
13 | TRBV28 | CASRTRLTGELFF
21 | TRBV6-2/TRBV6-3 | CASSFTNLRAGTGSPEGTQYF
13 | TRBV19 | CASSIERGNEQFF
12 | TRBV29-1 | CSVRRTQETQYF
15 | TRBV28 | CASSFNGVGNSPLHF
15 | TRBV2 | CATGLAGLRGETQYF
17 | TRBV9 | CASSVGGQPNMNTEAFF
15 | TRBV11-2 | CASSLTSGTYNEQFF
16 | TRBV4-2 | CASSQRVSTKNTEAFF
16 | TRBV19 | CASSMDSSSYNSPLHF
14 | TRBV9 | CASSVGGSDTEAFF
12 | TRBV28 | CASSFRNQPQHF
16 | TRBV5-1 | CASSLGVGLSYNEQFF
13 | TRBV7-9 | CASSFGQNYGYTF
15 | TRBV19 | CASSILQGPSYEQYF
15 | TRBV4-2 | CASSQEQGGLYEQYF